These 12 T cell receptor beta chains originate from one sample sequenced in a study of a mutant IDH1 vaccine in newly diagnosed glioma. These receptors lack a known antigen. Time point defined: week 23, last vaccination. Vaccination comprised doses that each held 300 ug of mutant IDH1 20-mer peptide, plus topical imiquimod. Here immunoSEQ multiplex PCR was the method, and the copy in TCRdb shows in-frame clones only, minus some. The sample consists of about 60,000 clones, around 86% of them appearing once. Here the sequenced sample was PBMCs, taken from a glioma patient whose treatment included an IDH1 peptide vaccine. The receptor source for this set is a man aged 35 to 55 with glioma.

The chain recombines TRBV11-3 with TRBJ2-1; TRBD2 might be the D (5 bases). There are 14 residues in the CDR3. Germline CDR1 reads SGHNT; CDR2 reads YENEEA. Trimming took 5 bases from V and 6 from J, leaving 14 bases between them. This CDR3 reads CASSPGSGINEQFF. Here the CDR3 DNA reads TGTGCCAGCAGCCCGGGGTCCGGGATCAATGAGCAGTTCTTC. Drawing the rest from reference TRBV11-3 and TRBJ2-1, the complete variable domain is EAGVVQSPRYKIIEKKQPVAFWCNPISGHNTLYWYLQNLGQGPELLIRYENEEAVDDSQLPKDRFSAERLKGVDSTLKIQPAELGDSAVYLCASSPGSGINEQFFGPGTRLTVL.

This clone has a single count. This sequence joins TRBV28 and TRBJ1-5; D remains ambiguous. With 6 bases removed from V and 6 bases from J, the gap between germline ends came to 15 bases. Germline CDR1 and CDR2: MDHEN and SYDVKM. This CDR3 spans 14 amino acids. DNA for the CDR3: TGTGCCAGCAGCTTGACTTCCGCGGGTCAGCCCCAGCATTTT. This translates into CASSLTSAGQPQHF.

The J gene is TRBJ1-1, the V gene TRBV5-1; the D is unclear. V was pared by 0 bases and J by 3 bases, with 6 bases between. The CDR3 loop spans 13 amino acids. Germline values: CDR1 SGHRS, CDR2 YFSETQ. CDR3 in amino acids: CASSLAPDTEAFF. As DNA, the CDR3 is TGCGCCAGCAGCTTGGCGCCCGACACTGAAGCTTTCTTT.

V gene TRBV27 combines with J gene TRBJ1-2; D is unresolved. The CDR3 extends over 15 amino acids. CDR1 and CDR2 from the germline V gene are MNHEY and SMNVEV (reference sequence). Trimming shortened V by 6 bases and J by 2 bases, and 16 bases separated the two germline ends. CDR3 coding DNA: TGTGCCAGCAGGAAGGTCCACCCCACCAACTATGGCTACACCTTC. Translating it yields CASRKVHPTNYGYTF.

V is TRBV19 and J is TRBJ1-4; D perhaps matches TRBD1 (5 bases). The V end lost 6 bases, the J end lost 8 bases, and 13 bases lay between the germline ends. The germline gives CDR1 LNHDA, CDR2 SQIVND (reference sequence). The CDR3 spans 13 residues. The DNA of the CDR3 is TGTGCCAGTAGCTCAGGGTTGCGGGAAAAACTGTTTTTT. It encodes CASSSGLREKLFF.

The chain is built from TRBV2 and TRBJ2-1; D gene ambiguous. The ends were cut back, 2 bases at V and 5 bases at J, with 13 bases in the middle. CDR3 size: 15 residues. Germline CDR1 is SNHLY and CDR2 is FYNNEI. Here the CDR3 reads CASSELGLPDNEQFF. In DNA, the CDR3 is TGTGCCAGCAGTGAATTGGGCCTGCCCGACAATGAGCAGTTCTTC. Filled out from reference TRBV2 and TRBJ2-1, the complete variable domain reads EPEVTQTPSHQVTQMGQEVILRCVPISNHLYFYWYRQILGQKVEFLVSFYNNEISEKSEIFDDQFSVERPDGSNFTLKIRSTKLEDSAMYFCASSELGLPDNEQFFGPGTRLTVL.

The chain has TRBV27 and TRBJ2-7; D is ambiguous. V was cut by 3 bases and J by 2 bases, with 8 bases left in between. Per germline, CDR1 MNHEY and CDR2 SMNVEV (reference sequence). This CDR3 comprises 13 residues. The CDR3 DNA reads as TGTGCCAGCAGTTTGGGAAATGCCTACGAGCAGTACTTC. The encoded protein is CASSLGNAYEQYF.

This chain joins TRBV7-6 and TRBJ2-7; D not resolved. This CDR3 has 15 amino acids. From germline, CDR1 is SGHVS and CDR2 FNYEAQ. V lost 1 base, J lost 3 bases, and 13 bases lay in between. CDR3 residues: CASSLGARLNYEQYF. CDR3 sequence (DNA): TGTGCCAGCAGCTTAGGCGCCCGCCTCAACTACGAGCAGTACTTC.

The chain employs TRBV4-3 and TRBJ2-4; D is uncertain. V was clipped by 0 bases and J by 1 base, with 7 bases between them. The CDR3 extends over 15 amino acids. Germline CDR1 LGHNA, CDR2 YSLEER. CDR3 region: CASSQDEDAKNIQYF. As DNA, the CDR3 is TGCGCCAGCAGCCAAGATGAGGATGCCAAAAACATTCAGTACTTC.

The genes are TRBV7-2 and TRBJ1-2; 7 positions match TRBD1. V dropped 5 bases and J dropped 9; count of bases not matched to a gene: 12. The CDR3 consists of 14 residues. Germline V gene lookup returns CDR1 SGHTA and CDR2 FQGNSA. This CDR3 reads CASSPSEGAIRYTF. The CDR3, as DNA: TGTGCCAGCAGCCCCTCGGAGGGGGCAATACGCTACACCTTC.

The J gene is TRBJ1-1, the V gene TRBV6-4; no definite D call. Trimming took off 2 bases at V and 4 bases at J, with 17 bases between the two ends. CDR3 length equals 16 residues. Germline V gives CDR1 MRHNA, CDR2 SNTAGT. The CDR3, as DNA: TGTGCCAGCAGTGACAGGCCGAACCTCAGGCGCACTGAAGCTTTCTTT. Encoded protein: CASSDRPNLRRTEAFF.

On this clone: Other DNA sequences in the same sample also yield this CDR3. The rearrangement uses TRBV13 and TRBJ2-7, with unresolved D. The CDR3 extends over 13 amino acids. CDR1 PRHDT and CDR2 FYEKMQ come from the germline V gene (reference sequence). The V end lost 5 bases, the J end lost 2 bases, and 10 bases lay between the germline ends. CDR3 sequence: CASSPPGPYEQYF. The DNA of the CDR3 is TGTGCCAGCAGCCCCCCGGGCCCCTACGAGCAGTACTTC.